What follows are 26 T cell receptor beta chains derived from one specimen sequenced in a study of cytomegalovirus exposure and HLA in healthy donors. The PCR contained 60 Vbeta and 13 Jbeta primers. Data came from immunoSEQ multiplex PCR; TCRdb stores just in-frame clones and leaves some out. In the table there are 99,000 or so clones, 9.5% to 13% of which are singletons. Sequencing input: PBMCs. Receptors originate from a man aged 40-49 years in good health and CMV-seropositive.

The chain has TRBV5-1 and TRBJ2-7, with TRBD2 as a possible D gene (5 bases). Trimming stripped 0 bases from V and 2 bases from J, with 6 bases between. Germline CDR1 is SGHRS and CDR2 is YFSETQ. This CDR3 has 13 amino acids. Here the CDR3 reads CASSLGGTYEQYF. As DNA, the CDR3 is TGCGCCAGCAGCTTGGGAGGGACCTACGAGCAGTACTTC. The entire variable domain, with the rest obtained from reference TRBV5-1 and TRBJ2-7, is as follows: KAGVTQTPRYLIKTRGQQVTLSCSPISGHRSVSWYQQTPGQGLQFLFEYFSETQRNKGNFPGRFSGRQFSNSRSEMNVSTLELGDSALYLCASSLGGTYEQYFGPGTRLTVT.

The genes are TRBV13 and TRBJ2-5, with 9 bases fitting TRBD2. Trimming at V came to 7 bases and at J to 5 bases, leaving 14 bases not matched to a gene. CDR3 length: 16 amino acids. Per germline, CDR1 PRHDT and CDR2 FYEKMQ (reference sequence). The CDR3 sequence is CASTPGAGGPRETQYF. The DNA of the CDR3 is TGTGCCAGCACCCCCGGGGCGGGAGGGCCTAGGGAGACCCAGTACTTC.

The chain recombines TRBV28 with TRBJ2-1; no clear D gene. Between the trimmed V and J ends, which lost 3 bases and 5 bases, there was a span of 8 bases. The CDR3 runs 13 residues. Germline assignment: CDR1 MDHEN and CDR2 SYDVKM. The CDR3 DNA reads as TGTGCCAGCAGTTTGATACAGAACAATGAGCAGTTCTTC. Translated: CASSLIQNNEQFF.

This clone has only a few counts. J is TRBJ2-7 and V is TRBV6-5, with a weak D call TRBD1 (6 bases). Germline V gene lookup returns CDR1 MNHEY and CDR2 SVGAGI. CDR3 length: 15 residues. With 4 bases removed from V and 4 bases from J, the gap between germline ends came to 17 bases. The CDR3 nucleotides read TGTGCCAGCAGTTCTGACCCCGGGACACTTTACGAGCAGTACTTC. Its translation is CASSSDPGTLYEQYF.

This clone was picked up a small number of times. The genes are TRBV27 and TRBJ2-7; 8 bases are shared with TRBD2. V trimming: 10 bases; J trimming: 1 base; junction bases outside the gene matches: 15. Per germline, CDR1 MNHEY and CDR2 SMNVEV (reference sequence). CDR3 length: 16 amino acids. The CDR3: CAISIRGAGGSYEQYF. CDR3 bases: TGTGCCATCTCCATACGGGGGGCGGGAGGTTCCTACGAGCAGTACTTC.

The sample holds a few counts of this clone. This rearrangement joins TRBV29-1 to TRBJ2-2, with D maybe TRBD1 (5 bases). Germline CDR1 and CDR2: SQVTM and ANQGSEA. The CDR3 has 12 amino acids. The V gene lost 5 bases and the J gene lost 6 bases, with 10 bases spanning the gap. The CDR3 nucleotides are TGCAGCGTTAGCAGGGCGCCCGGGGAGCTGTTTTTT. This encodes CSVSRAPGELFF.

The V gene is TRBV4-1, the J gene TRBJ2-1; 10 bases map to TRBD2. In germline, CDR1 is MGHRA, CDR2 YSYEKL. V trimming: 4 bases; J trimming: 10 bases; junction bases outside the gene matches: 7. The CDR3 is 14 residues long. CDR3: CASSPGPGLAEQFF. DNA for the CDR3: TGCGCCAGCAGCCCCGGACCGGGACTAGCGGAGCAGTTCTTC.

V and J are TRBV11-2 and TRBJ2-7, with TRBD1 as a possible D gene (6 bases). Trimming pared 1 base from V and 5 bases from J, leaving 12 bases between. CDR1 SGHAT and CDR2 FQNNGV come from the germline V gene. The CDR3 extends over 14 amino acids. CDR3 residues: CASSLVQGSHEQYF. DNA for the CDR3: TGTGCCAGCAGCTTAGTTCAGGGGAGTCACGAGCAGTACTTC. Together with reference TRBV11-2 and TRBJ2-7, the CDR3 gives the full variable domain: EAGVAQSPRYKIIEKRQSVAFWCNPISGHATLYWYQQILGQGPKLLIQFQNNGVVDDSQLPKDRFSAERLKGVDSTLKIQPAKLEDSAVYLCASSLVQGSHEQYFGPGTRLTVT.

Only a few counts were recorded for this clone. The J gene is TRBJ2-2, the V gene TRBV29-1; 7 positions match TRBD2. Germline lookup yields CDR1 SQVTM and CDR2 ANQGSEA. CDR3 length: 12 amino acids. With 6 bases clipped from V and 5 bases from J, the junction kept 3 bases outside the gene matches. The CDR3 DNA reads TGCAGCGTCCGGCGGGAGACCGGGGAGCTGTTTTTT. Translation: CSVRRETGELFF.

CDR3 loop: CASSIGTSEQETQYF. In DNA, the CDR3 is TGTGCCAGCAGCATTGGGACTAGCGAACAAGAGACCCAGTACTTC. This rearrangement joins TRBV9 to TRBJ2-5; 10 bases match TRBD2. The CDR3 has 15 residues. J gave up 2 bases and V 4 bases, and 5 bases lay outside the gene matches. Germline V gene lookup returns CDR1 SGDLS and CDR2 YYNGEE.

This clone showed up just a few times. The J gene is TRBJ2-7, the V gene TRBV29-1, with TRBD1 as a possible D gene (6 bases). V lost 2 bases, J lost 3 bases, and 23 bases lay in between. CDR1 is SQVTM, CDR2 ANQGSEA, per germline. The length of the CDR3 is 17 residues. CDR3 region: CSVEISRGPEFYYEQYF. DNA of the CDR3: TGCAGCGTTGAAATATCCAGGGGTCCCGAGTTCTACTACGAGCAGTACTTC.

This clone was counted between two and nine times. The CDR3 here is CASSLAREGEQFF. The CDR3 DNA reads as TGTGCCAGCAGCTTAGCGCGAGAGGGTGAGCAGTTCTTC. The chain recombines TRBV7-9 with TRBJ2-1; TRBD2 is a possible D gene (5 bases). Germline assignment: CDR1 SEHNR and CDR2 FQNEAQ (reference sequence). The CDR3 contains 13 residues. Deletions cut 0 bases from V and 9 bases from J, with 9 bases between.

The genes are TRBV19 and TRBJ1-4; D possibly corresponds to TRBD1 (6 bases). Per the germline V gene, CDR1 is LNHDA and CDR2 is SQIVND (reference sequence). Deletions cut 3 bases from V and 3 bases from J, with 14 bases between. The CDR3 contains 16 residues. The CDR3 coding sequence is TGTGCCAGTAGTATTGGGGGGGCAGGCGCTAATGAAAAACTGTTTTTT. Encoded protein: CASSIGGAGANEKLFF.

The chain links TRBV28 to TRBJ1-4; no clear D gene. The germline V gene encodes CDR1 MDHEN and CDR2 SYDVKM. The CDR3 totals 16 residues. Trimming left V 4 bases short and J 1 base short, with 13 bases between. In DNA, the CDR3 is TGTGCCAGCAGTTGGGAGCGGACCCTAACTAATGAAAAACTGTTTTTT. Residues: CASSWERTLTNEKLFF.

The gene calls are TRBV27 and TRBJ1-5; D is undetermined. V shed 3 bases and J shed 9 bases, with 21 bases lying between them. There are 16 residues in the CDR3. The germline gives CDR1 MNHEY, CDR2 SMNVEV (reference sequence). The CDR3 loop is CASSFRGREDGWPQHF. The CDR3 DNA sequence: TGTGCCAGCAGTTTTCGAGGTAGGGAGGATGGCTGGCCCCAGCATTTT.

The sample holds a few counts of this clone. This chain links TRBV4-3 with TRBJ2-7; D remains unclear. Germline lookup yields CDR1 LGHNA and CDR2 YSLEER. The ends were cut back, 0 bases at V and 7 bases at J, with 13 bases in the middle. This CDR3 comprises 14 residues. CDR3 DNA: TGCGCCAGCAGCCAAGATCCCTACCCGAGGGAGCAGTACTTC. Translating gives CASSQDPYPREQYF.

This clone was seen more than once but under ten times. The CDR3 is CASSYTGSGQPQHF. The CDR3 DNA reads as TGCGCCAGCAGCTATACAGGGTCCGGACAGCCCCAGCATTTT. The V and J genes are TRBV5-1 and TRBJ1-5; tentative D call: TRBD1 (6 bases). CDR1 SGHRS and CDR2 YFSETQ come from the germline V gene. This CDR3 region has 14 residues. Trimming took off 3 bases at V and 7 bases at J, with 14 bases between the two ends.

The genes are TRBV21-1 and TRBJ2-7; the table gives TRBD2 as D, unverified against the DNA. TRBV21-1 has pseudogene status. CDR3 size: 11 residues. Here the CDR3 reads CASSNAYEQYF. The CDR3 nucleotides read TGTGCCAGCAGCAACGCCTACGAGCAGTACTTC.

CDR3 protein: CASSLEGQANEKLFF. The CDR3 DNA follows: TGTGCCAGCAGCTTAGAGGGACAAGCTAATGAAAAACTGTTTTTT. V usage is TRBV7-9 and J usage is TRBJ1-4; a weak D match, TRBD1 (6 bases). CDR3 length equals 15 residues. Germline-derived CDR1 and CDR2 are SEHNR and FQNEAQ (reference sequence). V was trimmed by 1 base and J by 3 bases, leaving 9 bases between them.

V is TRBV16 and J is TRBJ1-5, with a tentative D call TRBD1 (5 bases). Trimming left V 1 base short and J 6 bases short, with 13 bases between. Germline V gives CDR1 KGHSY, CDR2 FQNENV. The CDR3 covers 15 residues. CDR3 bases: TGTGCCAGCAGCCAATGGCAGGGTTCTGGTCAGCCCCAGCATTTT. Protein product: CASSQWQGSGQPQHF.

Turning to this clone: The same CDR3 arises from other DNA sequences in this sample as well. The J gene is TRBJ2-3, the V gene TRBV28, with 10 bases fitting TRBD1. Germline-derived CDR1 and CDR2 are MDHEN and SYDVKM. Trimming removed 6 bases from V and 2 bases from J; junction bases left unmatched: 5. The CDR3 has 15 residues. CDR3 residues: CASSSGQGVTDTQYF. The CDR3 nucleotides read TGTGCCAGCAGCTCCGGACAGGGGGTCACAGATACGCAGTATTTT.

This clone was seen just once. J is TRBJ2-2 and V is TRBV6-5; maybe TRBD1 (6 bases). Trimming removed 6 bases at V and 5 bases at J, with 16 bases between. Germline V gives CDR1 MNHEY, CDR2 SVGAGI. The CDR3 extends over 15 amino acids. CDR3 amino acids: CASSDPSGVTGELFF. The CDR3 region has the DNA TGTGCCAGCAGCGACCCGTCAGGGGTTACCGGGGAGCTGTTTTTT.

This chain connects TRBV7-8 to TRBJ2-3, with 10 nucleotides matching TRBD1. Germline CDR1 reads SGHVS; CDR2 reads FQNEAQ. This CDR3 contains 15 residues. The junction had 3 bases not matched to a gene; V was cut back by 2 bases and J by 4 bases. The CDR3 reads CASSLRQGASDTQYF. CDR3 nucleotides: TGTGCCAGCAGCTTAAGACAGGGGGCGTCAGATACGCAGTATTTT.

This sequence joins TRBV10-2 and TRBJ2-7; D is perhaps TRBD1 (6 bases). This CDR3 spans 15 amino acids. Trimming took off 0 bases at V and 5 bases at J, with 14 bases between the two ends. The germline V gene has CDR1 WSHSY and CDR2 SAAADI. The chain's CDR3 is CASSESKGDINEQYF. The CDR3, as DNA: TGCGCCAGCAGTGAGTCGAAGGGGGATATCAACGAGCAGTACTTC.

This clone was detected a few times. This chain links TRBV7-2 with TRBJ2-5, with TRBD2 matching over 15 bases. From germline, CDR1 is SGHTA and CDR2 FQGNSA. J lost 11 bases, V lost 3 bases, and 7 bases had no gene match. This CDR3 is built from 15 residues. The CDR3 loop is CASSFLGLAGGEQYF. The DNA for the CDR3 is TGTGCCAGCAGCTTCCTGGGACTAGCGGGAGGAGAGCAGTACTTC.

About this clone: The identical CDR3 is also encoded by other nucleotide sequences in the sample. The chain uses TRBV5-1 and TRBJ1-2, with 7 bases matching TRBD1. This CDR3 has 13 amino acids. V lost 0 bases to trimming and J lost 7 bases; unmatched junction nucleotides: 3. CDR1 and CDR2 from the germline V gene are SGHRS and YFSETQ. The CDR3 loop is CASSLGQGAGYTF. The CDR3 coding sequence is TGCGCCAGCAGCTTGGGACAGGGAGCTGGCTACACCTTC.